This is a list of T cell receptor beta chains from one sample in a study of OX40 agonist ivuxolimab in advanced cancers. The repertoire was sequenced with immunoSEQ multiplex PCR; TCRdb's copy has only in-frame clones and lacks some. Altogether tens of thousands of clones are present, about 86% being singletons, with the ten largest covering about 2.4%. This specimen consisted of CD4+ or CD8+ T cells sorted from blood, obtained in a trial of the OX40 agonist ivuxolimab. The source of these receptors is an adult with an advanced solid tumor such as melanoma, head and neck, liver or kidney cancer. Each CDR3 is given with its conserved first and last residue. A D gene is named only where the DNA matches it firmly. Where a row states a size, it is once, few, many or the class of an expanded clone; other rows omit it.

V gene	J gene	D gene	clone size	CDR3 DNA	CDR3 protein
TRBV5-5	TRBJ1-1	.	.	TGTGCCAGCATCCCCGACGCCCCAAATCGGATGTGGACTGAAGCTTTCTTT	CASIPDAPNRMWTEAFF
TRBV19	TRBJ1-5	.	.	TGTGCCAGTAGTAAGGGCAATCAGCCCCAGCATTTT	CASSKGNQPQHF
TRBV6-6	TRBJ2-7	.	.	TGTGCCAGCAAAGGATTTACCTACGAGCAGTACTTC	CASKGFTYEQYF
TRBV7-2	TRBJ1-3	.	once	TGTGCCAGCAGCTTAATAGGGGCTGGAAACACCATATATTTT	CASSLIGAGNTIYF
TRBV29-1	TRBJ1-2	.	.	TGCAGCGTGCCAGGGTATAGTGGGGGCTACACCTTC	CSVPGYSGGYTF
TRBV29-1	TRBJ1-2	TRBD1	.	TGCAGCGCCATGACAGGGGGCGACTATGGCTACACCTTC	CSAMTGGDYGYTF
TRBV2	TRBJ2-6	.	.	TGTGCCAGCAACCCCTCTGGGGCCAACGTCCTGACTTTC	CASNPSGANVLTF
TRBV30	TRBJ2-2	.	.	TGTGCCTGGAGTGTACAAGGGCCGACCGGGGAGCTGTTTTTT	CAWSVQGPTGELFF
TRBV28	TRBJ2-7	.	.	TGTGCCAGCAGTTTCTCTGGGATCTCACGGGAGCAGTACTTC	CASSFSGISREQYF
TRBV5-1	TRBJ1-1	.	.	TGCGCCAGCAGAGGGGGAATCGTGAACACTGAAGCTTTCTTT	CASRGGIVNTEAFF
TRBV12-5	TRBJ2-1	.	.	TGTGCTAGTGGTGGGCTGGTGGTCGCCCCTGAGGTAAAGAATGAGCAGTTCTTC	CASGGLVVAPEVKNEQFF
TRBV7-2	TRBJ2-1	.	.	TGTGCCAGCAGCTTGGGTCGAGTCTACAATGAGCAGTTCTTC	CASSLGRVYNEQFF
TRBV2	TRBJ2-2	TRBD2	.	TGTGCCAGCACACCCCTAGCGGGGGGGCTAGGGGGAATGACCGGGGAGCTGTTTTTT	CASTPLAGGLGGMTGELFF
TRBV6-1	TRBJ2-7	TRBD2	few	TGTGCCAGCAGTGAAGTGTTAGCGTTAGCGGGACGCTACGAGCAGTACTTC	CASSEVLALAGRYEQYF
TRBV30	TRBJ1-2	.	.	TGTGCCTGGAGTGTCAGAGGAGACTATGGCTACACCTTC	CAWSVRGDYGYTF
TRBV7-2	TRBJ2-6	TRBD1	.	TGTGCCAGCAGCTTAGGGACAGGGTTCTCTGGGGCCAACGTCCTGACTTTC	CASSLGTGFSGANVLTF
TRBV9	TRBJ1-4	.	.	TGTGCCAGCAGCGTAAGCCAGGGAAACTTTAATGAAAAACTGTTTTTT	CASSVSQGNFNEKLFF